Presented here are 14 T cell receptor beta chains from one specimen sequenced in a study of molecular identifiers for immune sequencing clone quantification. TCRdb re-called the PCR reads with MiXCR, one entry per CDR3 protein. The table lists nearly 55,000 distinct CDR3 sequences, about a third of them singletons. Sequencing was carried out using naive CD8+ T cells from blood, with Jurkat cell RNA spiked in. Described subset: FACS-sorted CD8+CD4-CCR7+CD45RA+ naive T cells. Source of these receptors: a human donor in good health. Some libraries in this study had Jurkat cell RNA spiked in.

This chain joins TRBV5-6 and TRBJ2-7, with D tentatively TRBD2 (5 bases). The length of the CDR3 is 13 residues. Germline CDR1 SGHDT, CDR2 YYEEEE. V was trimmed by 4 bases and J by 10 bases, leaving 18 bases between them. The DNA for the CDR3 is TGTGCCAGCAGCCCCGGTGACCCCGGAGGTCAGTACTTC. Encoded protein: CASSPGDPGGQYF.

The chain joins TRBV27 to TRBJ2-5; unclear D gene. The germline gives CDR1 MNHEY, CDR2 SMNVEV (reference sequence). The V end was cut by 3 bases, the J end by 1 base, with 12 bases between. The CDR3 spans 15 residues. CDR3 region: CASSFSGSSQETQYF. CDR3 nucleotides: TGTGCCAGCAGTTTTTCTGGCAGCAGCCAAGAGACCCAGTACTTC.

The sample holds many counts of this clonotype. V and J are TRBV20-1 and TRBJ1-2; 8 bases match TRBD1. The germline gives CDR1 DFQATT, CDR2 SNEGSKA (reference sequence). The CDR3 has 10 amino acids. CDR3 sequence (DNA): TGCGGCGGGACAGGTTCAGGCTACACCTTC. Its protein product is CGGTGSGYTF.

A remark on this clonotype: One base away lies a much larger clone, so this may be a sequencing read error. As the CDR3 is not closed by the conserved phenylalanine or tryptophan, this likely results from a read error. The gene calls are TRBV7-6 and TRBJ2-6; D is undetermined. Trimming pared 6 bases from V and 0 bases from J, leaving 9 bases between. CDR3 length: 15 residues. Germline loops: CDR1 SGHVS, CDR2 FNYEAQ. The CDR3, as DNA: TGTGCCAGCAGACTCGACACCTCTGGGGCCAACGTCCTGACTATC. It translates to CASRLDTSGANVLTI.

In the case of this clonotype: A much larger clonotype is one base distant, so this may be a read error. V is TRBV4-3 and J is TRBJ2-7, with D unclear. The CDR3 length is 15 residues. Trimming cost V 2 bases and J 5 bases, with 16 bases left between them. Per germline, CDR1 LGHNA and CDR2 YSLEER. Here the CDR3 DNA reads TGCGCCAGCAGCCAAACCCACAGTGCCCAGAACGAGCAGTACTTC. Translated, it gives CASSQTHSAQNEQYF.

Comments on this clonotype: At one end the junction does not follow the germline gene, possibly because of a read error. This chain joins TRBV13 and TRBJ1-5, with D unclear. The CDR3 consists of 13 residues. CDR1 and CDR2 (germline): PRHDT, FYEKMQ (reference sequence). The CDR3 nucleotides read TGTGCCAGCTGCTTAGGCAGCGATCAGCCCCAGCATTTT. Translating it yields CASCLGSDQPQHF.

The chain couples TRBV7-9 to TRBJ2-7, with TRBD2 as a possible D gene (5 bases). CDR3 length: 11 residues. CDR1 is SEHNR and CDR2 is FQNEAQ in the germline V gene (reference sequence). The ends were cut back, 5 bases at V and 5 bases at J, with 7 bases in the middle. CDR3 coding DNA: TGTGCCAGCAGCCCGGGGAACGAGCAGTACTTC. This translates into CASSPGNEQYF.

This rearrangement joins TRBV2 to TRBJ1-5; 8 nucleotides agree with TRBD1. Germline values: CDR1 SNHLY, CDR2 FYNNEI. The length of the CDR3 is 14 residues. The ends lost 6 bases at V and 7 bases at J; junction bases unmatched: 8. CDR3 in amino acids: CASRDGQGVQPQHF. CDR3 nucleotide sequence: TGTGCCAGCAGGGACGGACAGGGCGTGCAGCCCCAGCATTTT.

The sample holds a few counts of this clonotype. The chain joins TRBV7-6 to TRBJ2-1, with D perhaps TRBD2 (5 bases). V dropped 1 base and J dropped 8 bases, with 12 bases sitting between them. This CDR3 has 14 amino acids. The germline CDR1 and CDR2 sequences are SGHVS and FNYEAQ. CDR3 amino acids: CASSLVSAGDEQFF. The CDR3 nucleotides are TGTGCCAGCAGCTTAGTTTCTGCGGGCGATGAGCAGTTCTTC.

The V call is TRBV12-3 or TRBV12-4, the J call TRBJ2-2; the D gene could be TRBD1 or TRBD2 (6 bases each). Trimming removed 2 bases from V and 4 bases from J, with 11 bases in between. The CDR3 loop spans 15 amino acids. The CDR3 protein is CASSLSGAATGELFF. The CDR3 DNA follows: TGTGCCAGCAGTTTATCGGGGGCCGCCACCGGGGAGCTGTTTTTT.

The rearrangement uses TRBV24-1 and TRBJ2-3; D is unresolved. From germline, CDR1 is KGHDR and CDR2 SFDVKD. This CDR3 contains 13 residues. With 9 bases removed from V and 2 bases from J, the gap between germline ends came to 11 bases. CDR3 coding DNA: TGTGCCACCTCCAAGTTGGCCACAGATACGCAGTATTTT. Its translation: CATSKLATDTQYF.

This clonotype was seen repeatedly, ten times or more. The chain is built from TRBV7-6 and TRBJ2-7; the D call may be TRBD1 or TRBD2 (5 bases each). Trimming stripped 5 bases from V and 4 bases from J, with 12 bases between. This CDR3 comprises 13 residues. Germline-derived CDR1 and CDR2 are SGHVS and FNYEAQ. In DNA form, the CDR3 reads TGTGCCAGCAGCCAGGGACCACCTTACGAGCAGTACTTC. It yields the protein CASSQGPPYEQYF.

The rearrangement joins TRBV4-3 to TRBJ2-7, with 12 bases matching TRBD2. The ends lost 0 bases at V and 2 bases at J; junction bases unmatched: 2. This CDR3 region has 16 residues. Germline CDR1 reads LGHNA; CDR2 reads YSLEER. The CDR3 DNA reads TGCGCCAGCAGCCAAGAGTCTAGCGGGAGGGCCTACGAGCAGTACTTC. It translates to CASSQESSGRAYEQYF.

This clonotype has just a few counts. V is TRBV11-2 and J is TRBJ2-1, with no clear D. Germline V gives CDR1 SGHAT, CDR2 FQNNGV. Trimming stripped 1 base from V and 8 bases from J, with 9 bases between. The CDR3 consists of 13 residues. CDR3 region: CASSLGGSDEQFF. The CDR3 nucleotides are TGTGCCAGCAGCTTAGGGGGAAGCGATGAGCAGTTCTTC.